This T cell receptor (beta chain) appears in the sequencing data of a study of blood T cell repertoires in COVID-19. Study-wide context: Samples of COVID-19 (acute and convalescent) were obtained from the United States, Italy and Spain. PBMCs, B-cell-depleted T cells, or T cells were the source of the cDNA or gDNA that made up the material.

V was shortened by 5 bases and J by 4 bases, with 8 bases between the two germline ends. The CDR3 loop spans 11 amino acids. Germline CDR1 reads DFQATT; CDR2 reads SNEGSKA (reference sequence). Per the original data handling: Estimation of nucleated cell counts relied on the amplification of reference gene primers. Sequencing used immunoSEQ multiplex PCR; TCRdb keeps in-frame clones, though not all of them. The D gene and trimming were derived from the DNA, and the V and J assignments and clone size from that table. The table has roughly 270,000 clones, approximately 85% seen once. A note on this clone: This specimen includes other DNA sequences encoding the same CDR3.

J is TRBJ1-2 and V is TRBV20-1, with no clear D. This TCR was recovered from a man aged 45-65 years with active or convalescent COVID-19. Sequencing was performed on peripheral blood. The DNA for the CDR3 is TGCAGTGCTTCCCCGGGCTATGGCTACACCTTC. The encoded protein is CSASPGYGYTF.